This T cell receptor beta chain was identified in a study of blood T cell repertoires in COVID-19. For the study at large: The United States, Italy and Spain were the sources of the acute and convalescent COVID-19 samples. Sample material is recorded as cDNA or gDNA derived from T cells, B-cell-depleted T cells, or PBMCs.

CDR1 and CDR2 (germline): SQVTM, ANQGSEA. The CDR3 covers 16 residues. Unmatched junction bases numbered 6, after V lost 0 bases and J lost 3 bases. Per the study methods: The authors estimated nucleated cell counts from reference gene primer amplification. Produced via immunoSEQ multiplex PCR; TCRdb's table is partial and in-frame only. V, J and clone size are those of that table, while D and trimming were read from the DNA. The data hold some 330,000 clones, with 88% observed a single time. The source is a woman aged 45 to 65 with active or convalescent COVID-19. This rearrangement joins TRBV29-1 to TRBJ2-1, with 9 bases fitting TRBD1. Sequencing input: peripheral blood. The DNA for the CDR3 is TGCAGCGTTGAAGAATGGGACAGGGACAACTACAATGAGCAGTTCTTC. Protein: CSVEEWDRDNYNEQFF.